The 27 T cell receptor beta chains given below trace back to one sample, sequenced in a study of cytomegalovirus exposure and HLA in healthy donors (dated by TCRdb to the late 2010s). Library generation was performed with the immunoSEQ multiplex PCR assay. For the multiplex PCR, a mixture combining 60 forward primers for TCR Vbeta segments and 13 reverse primers for TCR Jbeta segments was used. As stored in TCRdb, this immuneACCESS dataset retains in-frame rearrangements with V and J assigned. A fraction of the clones does not appear; measured against another copy, unresolved V genes explain less than half of the discrepancy, and the remainder lacks a known reason. In this sample the table shows 85,000 to 120,000 clones, 75% to 85% of which occur a single time. 1.6% of the sample is taken by the ten largest. Sequenced material: PBMCs. Every receptor here comes from a man aged 45-65 years in good health and CMV-seronegative.

The V call is TRBV10-3, the J call TRBJ1-2; 7 bases are a match to TRBD1. V trimming: 2 bases; J trimming: 3 bases; junction bases outside the gene matches: 6. CDR3 length: 15 amino acids. Germline-derived CDR1 and CDR2 are ENHRY and SYGVKD. In DNA form, the CDR3 reads TGTGCCATCAGTGAGATGGCAGGGGGGTACTATGGCTACACCTTC. Its translation: CAISEMAGGYYGYTF.

CDR3 nucleotides: TGCAGCGTTGGCCAGCGAGCAACTAATGAAAAACTGTTTTTT. This translates into CSVGQRATNEKLFF. This chain connects TRBV29-1 to TRBJ1-4; D is unclear. Germline V lookup: CDR1 SQVTM, CDR2 ANQGSEA. Trimming cost V 4 bases and J 0 bases, with 9 bases left between them. The CDR3 is made up of 14 amino acids.

This chain connects TRBV10-3 to TRBJ1-1; D is undetermined. Trimming took off 0 bases at V and 1 base at J, with 12 bases between the two ends. The CDR3 has 16 residues. Germline loops: CDR1 ENHRY, CDR2 SYGVKD. The CDR3 loop is CAISESPRAENTEAFF. DNA for the CDR3: TGTGCCATCAGTGAGTCCCCTAGAGCGGAGAACACTGAAGCTTTCTTT.

V is TRBV19 and J is TRBJ1-2, with 9 nucleotides matching TRBD1. J lost 5 bases, V lost 5 bases, and 3 bases had no gene match. The CDR3 spans 13 residues. The germline V gene encodes CDR1 LNHDA and CDR2 SQIVND (reference sequence). The DNA for the CDR3 is TGTGCCAGTAGTGAAGGGACAGGGTATGGCTACACCTTC. This sequence encodes CASSEGTGYGYTF.

The rearrangement joins TRBV6-1 to TRBJ2-5; D may be TRBD2 (5 bases). Germline assignment: CDR1 MNHNS and CDR2 SASEGT. Trimming cost V 1 base and J 5 bases, with 17 bases left between them. The CDR3 length is 16 residues. The CDR3 region has the DNA TGTGCCAGCAGTGAAGGTTGGCCACTCAGGAGGGAGACCCAGTACTTC. Translating gives CASSEGWPLRRETQYF.

This clone was counted between two and nine times. The genes are TRBV28 and TRBJ2-4; 12 positions match TRBD2. From germline, CDR1 is MDHEN and CDR2 SYDVKM. This CDR3 comprises 18 residues. J gave up 1 base and V 6 bases, and 10 bases lay outside the gene matches. CDR3 amino acids: CASSIGLAGRRAKNIQYF. The CDR3 DNA reads TGTGCCAGCAGCATCGGACTAGCGGGGAGAAGGGCCAAAAACATTCAGTACTTC. The full variable domain, its missing parts supplied by reference TRBV28 and TRBJ2-4, is DVKVTQSSRYLVKRTGEKVFLECVQDMDHENMFWYRQDPGLGLRLIYFSYDVKMKEKGDIPEGYSVSREKKERFSLILESASTNQTSMYLCASSIGLAGRRAKNIQYFGAGTRLSVL.

J is TRBJ1-2 and V is TRBV6-5; maybe TRBD1 (5 bases). Germline-derived CDR1 and CDR2 are MNHEY and SVGAGI. V dropped 9 bases and J dropped 2 bases, with 16 bases sitting between them. This CDR3 is built from 14 residues. The CDR3 DNA reads as TGTGCCAGTAGTCGCGGGGGGACCAACTATGGCTACACCTTC. It encodes CASSRGGTNYGYTF.

The chain links TRBV6-1 to TRBJ1-5; 7 bases match TRBD1. This CDR3 comprises 14 residues. Germline trimming cut 4 bases from V and 7 bases from J; bases unmatched to any gene: 7. Germline loops: CDR1 MNHNS, CDR2 SASEGT. Written as DNA, the CDR3 is TGTGCCAGCAGTGTCGACAGGGTTGGACAGCCCCAGCATTTT. As protein: CASSVDRVGQPQHF.

This clone has just a few counts. This chain joins TRBV6-5 and TRBJ1-2; 8 bases are shared with TRBD1. Germline V gene lookup returns CDR1 MNHEY and CDR2 SVGAGI. This CDR3 spans 15 amino acids. The V gene end was trimmed by 6 bases and the J gene end by 4 bases; junction bases not matched to a gene: 10. The CDR3 DNA sequence: TGTGCCAGCAGACGTCCAACCGGGACAGGCTATGGCTACACCTTC. The encoded protein is CASRRPTGTGYGYTF.

This rearrangement joins TRBV5-1 to TRBJ2-3; no clear D. CDR1 is SGHRS and CDR2 is YFSETQ in the germline V gene. The CDR3 is 13 amino acids. V was pared by 3 bases and J by 0 bases, with 5 bases between. This CDR3 reads CASSSQSTDTQYF. In nucleotides, the CDR3 is TGCGCCAGCAGCTCCCAGAGCACAGATACGCAGTATTTT.

The gene calls are TRBV12-5 and TRBJ2-1; tentative D call: TRBD1 (7 bases). Germline CDR1 is LGHNT and CDR2 is FRNRAP. V was pared by 7 bases and J by 5 bases, with 15 bases between. The length of the CDR3 is 14 residues. CDR3: CASALGGGNNEQFF. The CDR3, as DNA: TGTGCTAGTGCTTTAGGAGGGGGCAACAATGAGCAGTTCTTC.

The J gene is TRBJ2-3, the V gene TRBV5-4; the match to TRBD2 covers 10 bases. CDR1 is SGHNT, CDR2 YYREEE, per germline (reference sequence). V trimming: 0 bases; J trimming: 5 bases; junction bases outside the gene matches: 6. The CDR3 length is 16 residues. The CDR3 region is CASSLVRTSGGDTQYF. As DNA, the CDR3 is TGTGCCAGCAGCTTGGTTCGGACTAGCGGAGGAGATACGCAGTATTTT.

The V and J genes are TRBV5-6 and TRBJ2-3, with 9 bases aligning to TRBD2. This CDR3 has 16 residues. The V gene end was trimmed by 4 bases and the J gene end by 0 bases; junction bases not matched to a gene: 6. The germline gives CDR1 SGHDT, CDR2 YYEEEE. The CDR3 DNA reads TGTGCCAGCAGCCCTAGAGCGGGGGGAAGCACAGATACGCAGTATTTT. This encodes CASSPRAGGSTDTQYF.

This clone showed up just a few times. CDR3 loop: CASSFWANYGYTF. CDR3 nucleotide sequence: TGTGCCAGCAGCTTCTGGGCCAACTATGGCTACACCTTC. The chain couples TRBV5-6 to TRBJ1-2; the D is unclear. Germline values: CDR1 SGHDT, CDR2 YYEEEE. The CDR3 sequence is 13 residues long. V lost 2 bases to trimming and J lost 2 bases, with 7 bases between them. Full variable domain (missing parts from reference TRBV5-6 and TRBJ1-2): DAGVTQSPTHLIKTRGQQVTLRCSPKSGHDTVSWYQQALGQGPQFIFQYYEEEERQRGNFPDRFSGHQFPNYSSELNVNALLLGDSALYLCASSFWANYGYTFGSGTRLTVV.

This chain connects TRBV5-1 to TRBJ2-1; 10 nucleotides align to TRBD2. V lost 0 bases to trimming and J lost 8 bases; unmatched junction nucleotides: 2. The CDR3 length is 14 residues. Germline-derived CDR1 and CDR2 are SGHRS and YFSETQ. Here the CDR3 reads CASSLVLAGDEQFF. The CDR3 DNA is TGCGCCAGCAGCTTGGTGCTAGCGGGGGATGAGCAGTTCTTC.

The chain recombines TRBV27 with TRBJ1-6, with D perhaps TRBD1 (6 bases). Germline CDR1 is MNHEY and CDR2 is SMNVEV (reference sequence). Deletions cut 4 bases from V and 6 bases from J, with 13 bases between. The CDR3 totals 15 residues. CDR3 sequence: CASSSTGHFNSPLHF. The CDR3, as DNA: TGTGCCAGCAGTTCGACAGGTCACTTTAATTCACCCCTCCACTTT.

The chain joins TRBV6-1 to TRBJ1-2, with D uncertain. CDR3 length: 12 amino acids. Deletions cut 5 bases from V and 4 bases from J, with 8 bases between. The V gene's germline CDR1 is MNHNS and CDR2 SASEGT. For the CDR3, the DNA is TGTGCCAGCAGTTCTAATAGCTATGGCTACACCTTC. Residues: CASSSNSYGYTF.

Worth noting for this clone: Other DNA sequences from this sample encode an identical CDR3 as well. The chain recombines TRBV7-3 with TRBJ2-2; possibly TRBD2 for D (6 bases). The V end was cut by 1 base, the J end by 2 bases, with 11 bases between. There are 16 residues in the CDR3. Germline V gene data show CDR1 as SGHTA and CDR2 as FQGTGA. CDR3 amino acids: CASSLNGGANTGELFF. As DNA, the CDR3 is TGTGCCAGCAGCTTAAACGGCGGGGCTAACACCGGGGAGCTGTTTTTT.

The chain links TRBV6-1 to TRBJ1-2; 12 nucleotides agree with TRBD1. CDR3 length: 14 amino acids. CDR1 is MNHNS and CDR2 is SASEGT in the germline V gene. Unmatched junction bases numbered 9, after V lost 7 bases and J lost 9 bases. The CDR3 reads CASTPWGQGARYTF. The CDR3 bases are TGTGCCAGCACCCCCTGGGGACAGGGGGCCCGCTACACCTTC.

The V and J genes are TRBV25-1 and TRBJ1-4; D not certain. The V gene's germline CDR1 is MGHDK and CDR2 SYGVNS. The V and J ends lost 3 bases and 8 bases respectively, with 13 bases between them. CDR3 length equals 14 residues. The CDR3 protein is CASSEEGPGEKLFF. The CDR3 region has the DNA TGTGCCAGCAGTGAGGAGGGCCCTGGGGAAAAACTGTTTTTT. Drawing the rest from reference TRBV25-1 and TRBJ1-4, the complete variable domain is EADIYQTPRYLVIGTGKKITLECSQTMGHDKMYWYQQDPGMELHLIHYSYGVNSTEKGDLSSESTVSRIRTEHFPLTLESARPSHTSQYLCASSEEGPGEKLFFGSGTQLSVL.

This clone occurred a few times. This rearrangement joins TRBV6-1 to TRBJ1-4; no clear D. V gave up 2 bases and J gave up 4 bases, with 17 bases separating them. Looked up from germline, CDR1 is MNHNS and CDR2 is SASEGT. The CDR3 is 17 residues long. CDR3 DNA: TGTGCCAGCAGTGAACCGAGTAGAGGGAGCCTTAATGAAAAACTGTTTTTT. Its protein product is CASSEPSRGSLNEKLFF.

CDR3 sequence reads: CASSNNRENTEAFF. Here the CDR3 DNA reads TGTGCCAGCAGCAATAATCGGGAGAACACTGAAGCTTTCTTT. The chain employs TRBV21-1 and TRBJ1-1. TRBV21-1 is an annotated pseudogene. The CDR3 covers 14 residues.

The J gene is TRBJ2-1, the V gene TRBV2, with 9 nucleotides matching TRBD2. The V gene end was trimmed by 7 bases and the J gene end by 9 bases; junction bases not matched to a gene: 13. The CDR3 runs to 15 residues. Germline V lookup: CDR1 SNHLY, CDR2 FYNNEI. The CDR3 nucleotides are TGTGCCAGCATCCTAACCCGCGGGGGGGCCACTGAGCAGTTCTTC. Protein: CASILTRGGATEQFF. The entire variable domain, with the rest obtained from reference TRBV2 and TRBJ2-1, is as follows: EPEVTQTPSHQVTQMGQEVILRCVPISNHLYFYWYRQILGQKVEFLVSFYNNEISEKSEIFDDQFSVERPDGSNFTLKIRSTKLEDSAMYFCASILTRGGATEQFFGPGTRLTVL.

CDR3 nucleotide sequence: TGTGCCAGCAGCGGCCCAGCGGGACGCTTAGGCTTTTTTAGCTATGGCTACACCTTC. Its protein is CASSGPAGRLGFFSYGYTF. The rearrangement links TRBV9 to TRBJ1-2; D might be TRBD1 (5 bases). The V gene's germline CDR1 is SGDLS and CDR2 YYNGEE. This CDR3 has 19 residues. V was shortened by 3 bases and J by 4 bases, with 28 bases between the two germline ends. Full variable domain (remainder filled in from reference TRBV9 and TRBJ1-2): DSGVTQTPKHLITATGQRVTLRCSPRSGDLSVYWYQQSLDQGLQFLIQYYNGEERAKGNILERFSAQQFPDLHSELNLSSLELGDSALYFCASSGPAGRLGFFSYGYTFGSGTRLTVV.

This clone was seen a few times. This chain joins TRBV19 and TRBJ2-3, with D possibly matching TRBD2 (5 bases). There are 14 residues in the CDR3. Germline-derived CDR1 and CDR2 are LNHDA and SQIVND (reference sequence). Trimming shortened V by 6 bases and J by 3 bases, and 13 bases separated the two germline ends. DNA for the CDR3: TGTGCCAGTAGCCGGACTGTGGGGACAGATACGCAGTATTTT. As protein: CASSRTVGTDTQYF.

The V and J genes are TRBV27 and TRBJ1-5; perhaps TRBD1 as D (5 bases). From germline, CDR1 is MNHEY and CDR2 SMNVEV (reference sequence). The CDR3 sequence is 15 residues long. Trimming removed 4 bases from V and 2 bases from J, with 12 bases in between. The DNA for the CDR3 is TGTGCCAGCAGTTCACTGGGGGGGGGCAATCAGCCCCAGCATTTT. Amino acids: CASSSLGGGNQPQHF.

The chain combines TRBV6-1 with TRBJ2-2; the match to TRBD1 covers 9 bases. Trimming at V came to 7 bases and at J to 6 bases, leaving 3 bases not matched to a gene. This CDR3 spans 13 amino acids. Germline values: CDR1 MNHNS, CDR2 SASEGT. The CDR3 loop is CASTRQGAGELFF. DNA of the CDR3: TGTGCCAGCACGAGACAGGGGGCCGGGGAGCTGTTTTTT.